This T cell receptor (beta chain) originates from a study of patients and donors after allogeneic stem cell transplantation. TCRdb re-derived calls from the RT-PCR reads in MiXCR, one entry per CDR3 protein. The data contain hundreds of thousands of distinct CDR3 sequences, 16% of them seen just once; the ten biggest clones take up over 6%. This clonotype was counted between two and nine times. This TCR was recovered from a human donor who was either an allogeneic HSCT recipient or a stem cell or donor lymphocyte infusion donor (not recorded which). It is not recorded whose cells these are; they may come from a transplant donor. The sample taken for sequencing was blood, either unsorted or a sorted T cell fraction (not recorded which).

This CDR3 reads CATSRDSPWAQHF. The CDR3 bases are TGTGCCACCAGCAGAGATTCCCCGTGGGCCCAGCATTTT. V gene TRBV15 combines with J gene TRBJ1-5; D gene unclear. The V end was cut by 0 bases, the J end by 11 bases, with 11 bases between. The germline V gene encodes CDR1 LNHNV and CDR2 YYDKDF (reference sequence). The CDR3 contains 13 residues.